This is a list of T cell receptor beta chains from one sample in a study of vaccination effects on CD4 cells after COVID-19. Assay: immunoSEQ multiplex PCR; the TCRdb copy retains only in-frame clones and omits some. The sample contains approximately 70,000 clones, roughly 74% of which appear only once. No antigen has been identified for these receptors. The sample consisted of CD4+ T cells from PBMCs cultured with HCoV-NL63 spike peptides, taken before COVID-19 vaccination. The source of these receptors is a human donor who received a COVID-19 vaccine. CDR3s include the opening cysteine and the closing phenylalanine or tryptophan. D genes are given only for firm matches.

d_call,v_call,j_call,cdr3_length,cdr3_aa
NA,TRBV6-5,TRBJ1-2,12,CASSYAGNGYTF
TRBD1,TRBV15,TRBJ1-3,17,CATSRWGQGLSGNTIYF
NA,TRBV11-2,TRBJ1-4,14,CASSSIATNEKLFF
NA,TRBV5-6,TRBJ1-5,14,CASSLDGSNQPQHF
NA,TRBV3-1/TRBV3-2,TRBJ2-3,13,CASSQDPLVTQYF
NA,TRBV30,TRBJ1-5,14,CAWSVALRGQPQHF
NA,TRBV5-1,TRBJ1-1,14,CASSVGQGGTEAFF
TRBD2,TRBV27,TRBJ2-3,16,CASREIAGGRTDTQYF
TRBD1,TRBV18,TRBJ1-5,16,CASSPRTGRSGQPQHF
TRBD2,TRBV10-1,TRBJ2-1,14,CASIKRGGHNEQFF
NA,TRBV11-3,TRBJ2-3,16,CASSPQGTSSTDTQYF
NA,TRBV24-1,TRBJ2-3,13,CATSDLRLDTQYF
TRBD2,TRBV5-8,TRBJ2-1,15,CASSLGLAGYNEQFF
TRBD1,TRBV13,TRBJ1-3,15,CASSWGQGAGNTIYF
NA,TRBV24-1,TRBJ2-1,16,CATSDHGGGAGNEQFF
TRBD1,TRBV2,TRBJ2-5,13,CASRSGQQETQYF
TRBD1,TRBV5-1,TRBJ2-1,15,CASSLWDSDRDEQFF
NA,TRBV12-3/TRBV12-4,TRBJ1-1,13,CASSGTPNTEAFF
NA,TRBV19,TRBJ1-1,13,CASSQRVNTEAFF
TRBD1,TRBV9,TRBJ1-5,12,CASGTETQPQHF
NA,TRBV12-3/TRBV12-4,TRBJ2-5,12,CASSFGAETQYF
NA,TRBV7-2,TRBJ1-5,14,CASSPRGGGQPQHF
NA,TRBV7-2,TRBJ2-1,15,CASSLERAPYNEQFF
TRBD2,TRBV28,TRBJ2-3,18,CASSLHSGGAANTDTQYF
NA,TRBV6-6,TRBJ1-6,16,CASSPPRRGLTSPLHF
TRBD1,TRBV19,TRBJ2-2,13,CASRTGYTGELFF
NA,TRBV9,TRBJ1-3,16,CASSVAALNSGNTIYF
NA,TRBV5-1,TRBJ1-5,15,CASSPDGQSNQPQHF
NA,TRBV5-5,TRBJ1-5,16,CASSGGGQANNQPQHF
NA,TRBV20-1,TRBJ1-2,11,CGGSGPYGYTF
TRBD1,TRBV6-5,TRBJ2-3,13,CASSSDRGGTQYF
NA,TRBV5-6,TRBJ2-5,14,CASSDSLVGETQYF
TRBD1,TRBV9,TRBJ2-2,15,CASSARDRVPGELFF
NA,TRBV6-2/TRBV6-3,TRBJ1-6,13,CASSRDPNSPLHF
NA,TRBV5-6,TRBJ2-1,15,CASSPAAQIYNEQFF
NA,TRBV6-6,TRBJ1-1,14,CASSYSGVSTEAFF
TRBD1,TRBV6-2/TRBV6-3,TRBJ1-1,13,CASSLQGGTEAFF
TRBD2,TRBV12-3/TRBV12-4,TRBJ2-1,12,CASTRGTSGHFF
TRBD1,TRBV29-1,TRBJ1-2,12,CSGGQGSYGYTF
NA,TRBV6-5,TRBJ2-3,14,CASSMTPSTDTQYF
NA,TRBV2,TRBJ2-1,14,CASSDTGSYNEQFF
NA,TRBV9,TRBJ1-2,16,CASSVPLTGPGYGYTF
NA,TRBV24-1,TRBJ2-2,13,CATSYPGAGELFF
TRBD1,TRBV14,TRBJ2-5,18,CASSRGQGAAGWQETQYF
TRBD1,TRBV18,TRBJ2-6,15,CASSKGQAGANVLTF